This TCR beta chain was sequenced for a study of cytomegalovirus exposure and HLA in healthy donors. Findings of the study overall: It emerged from a later analysis that several of the most significant clusters appeared to be linked to common viral pathogens. Cytomegalovirus status was reportedly diagnosed by the classifier with high specificity and sensitivity.

The V segment lost 8 bases and the J segment 8 bases; nucleotides outside the gene matches: 13. The CDR3 sequence is 13 residues long. The germline V gene encodes CDR1 GTSNPN and CDR2 SVGIG (reference sequence). PCR used 60 Vbeta primers and 13 Jbeta primers. Sequenced by immunoSEQ multiplex PCR; TCRdb stores in-frame clones only, minus some. The repertoire includes 90,000 to 100,000 clones, over 60% of them detected once, and less than 8.5% sits in the top ten. This clone came up once. What it binds is not known. All the people who gave samples were healthy bone marrow donors. When sampled, the donors appeared nominally healthy, though they likely had unrecorded immune exposures.

V is TRBV30 and J is TRBJ1-2, with TRBD1 matching over 8 bases. The sample was PBMCs. The TCR comes from a female donor in good health and CMV-seronegative. The CDR3 region is CAGTGGGREGYTF. In nucleotides, the CDR3 is TGTGCCGGAACAGGGGGAGGGCGGGAAGGCTACACCTTC.